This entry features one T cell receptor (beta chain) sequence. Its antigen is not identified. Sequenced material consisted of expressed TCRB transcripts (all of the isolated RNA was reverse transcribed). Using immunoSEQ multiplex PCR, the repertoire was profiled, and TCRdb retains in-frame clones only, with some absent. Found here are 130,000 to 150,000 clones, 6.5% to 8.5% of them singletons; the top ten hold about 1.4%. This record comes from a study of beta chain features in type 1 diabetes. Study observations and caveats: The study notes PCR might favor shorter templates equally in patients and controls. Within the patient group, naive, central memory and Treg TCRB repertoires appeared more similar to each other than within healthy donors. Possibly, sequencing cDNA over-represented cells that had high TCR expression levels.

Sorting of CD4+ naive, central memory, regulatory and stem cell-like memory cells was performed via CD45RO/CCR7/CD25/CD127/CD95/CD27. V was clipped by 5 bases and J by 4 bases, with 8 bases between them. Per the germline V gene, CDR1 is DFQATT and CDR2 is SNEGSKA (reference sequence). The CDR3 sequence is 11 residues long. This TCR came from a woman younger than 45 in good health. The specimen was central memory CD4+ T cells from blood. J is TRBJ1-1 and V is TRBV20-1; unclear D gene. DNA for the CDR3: TGCAGTGCTGGACGGGGCACTGAAGCTTTCTTT. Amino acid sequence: CSAGRGTEAFF.